This T cell receptor (beta chain) was retrieved from a study of OX40 agonist ivuxolimab in advanced cancers. Study-wide context: Dose-escalation patients had hepatocellular carcinoma, melanoma, renal cell or head and neck cancer. A partial response was reached by three patients: one with hepatocellular carcinoma and two with cutaneous melanoma. Broader study findings: The authors also found low normalized T-cell clonal expansion in some nonresponders.

As for this clone: Its target is not known.

TCRdb's copy holds only in-frame clones and misses some; the assay was immunoSEQ multiplex PCR. The sample records roughly 80,000 clones, roughly 90% being singletons. CDR3 size: 16 residues. The germline V gene has CDR1 MNHNY and CDR2 SVGAGI (reference sequence). The V and J ends lost 8 bases and 2 bases, in that order; junction bases with no gene match: 12. This chain uses TRBV6-6 with TRBJ2-7; TRBD2 agrees at 10 bases. The source of this sequence is an adult with an advanced solid tumor such as melanoma, head and neck, liver or kidney cancer. Specimen: CD4+ or CD8+ T cells sorted from blood, collected in a trial of the OX40 agonist ivuxolimab. CDR3 protein: CASRPPGLAHTYEQYF. The CDR3 bases are TGTGCCAGCCGACCCCCGGGACTAGCGCATACCTACGAGCAGTACTTC.